This TCR beta chain is from a study of T cells in Graves' hyperthyroidism and ophthalmopathy. Clinical symptoms, serum thyroxine, TRAb, thyroid ultrasound and orbital computed tomography informed diagnoses. The PBMCs were taken from around 10 ml of fresh peripheral blood. The CDR3 runs 14 residues. Trimming took off 2 bases at V and 10 bases at J, with 14 bases between the two ends. Germline assignment: CDR1 MGHDK and CDR2 SYGVNS. Researchers took RNA transcripts and amplified the TCR beta CDR3 regions from them. When the TCR CDR3 underwent first-round RT-PCR, the HTBI primer set was used. TCRdb recomputed calls from the multiplex PCR reads with MiXCR, one row per CDR3 protein. This table holds nearly 600,000 distinct CDR3 sequences, 14% found once.

The rearrangement links TRBV25-1 to TRBJ1-4, with TRBD1 as a possible D gene (6 bases). The clonotype was recovered from a woman between 18 and 29 years old with Graves' ophthalmopathy. Sequenced material: blood. The CDR3 region is CASSEQGHLLKLFF. Here the CDR3 DNA reads TGTGCCAGCAGTGAACAGGGACACTTACTAAAACTGTTTTTT.